The 4 T cell receptor beta chains listed next were all sequenced from one sample in a study of CD8 T cells in acute hepatitis C reinfection. General study results and limits: Overrepresentation in the naive pool did not explain the preferential TRBV04 and TRBV06 usage seen in all groups.

This sample's time point: acute HCV infection, within 168 days of estimated infection date. No in vitro expansion preceded sequencing of these hepatitis C virus-specific cells, which were studied ex vivo. Using immunoSEQ multiplex PCR, the repertoire was profiled, and TCRdb retains in-frame clones only, with some absent. The profile shows some 630 clones, roughly 52% of them singletons. Sequencing was performed on HCV NS3-1073 tetramer-sorted CD8+ T cells from PBMCs, taken during acute infection. These receptors all come from a woman under 40 who spontaneously cleared hepatitis C infection.

The V and J genes are TRBV6-1 and TRBJ2-1, with 7 bases identical to TRBD1. The CDR3 length is 18 residues. V trimming: 0 bases; J trimming: 0 bases; junction bases outside the gene matches: 8. The germline gives CDR1 MNHNS, CDR2 SASEGT. The CDR3 coding sequence is TGTGCCAGCAGTGAAGCGCTGGTTGGACAGGACTCCTACAATGAGCAGTTCTTC. Translation: CASSEALVGQDSYNEQFF.

By share, this clone counts as medium-sized. The chain joins TRBV21-1 to TRBJ2-5; the table gives TRBD1 as D, unverified against the DNA. TRBV21-1 is termed a pseudogene. The CDR3 is 14 residues long. CDR3: CASTDRPVKETQYF. Here the CDR3 DNA reads TGTGCCAGCACCGACAGACCCGTAAAAGAGACCCAGTACTTC.

This clone is labeled as large. The rearrangement links TRBV7-9 to TRBJ2-7; D ambiguous. CDR1 and CDR2 (germline): SEHNR, FQNEAQ (reference sequence). CDR3 length: 14 residues. Trimming removed 3 bases at V and 0 bases at J, with 9 bases between. CDR3 sequence reads: CASSLAKSSYEQYF. The DNA for the CDR3 is TGTGCCAGCAGCTTGGCGAAAAGCTCCTACGAGCAGTACTTC.

The V and J genes are TRBV7-3 and TRBJ2-1, with 8 bases lining up with TRBD1. Germline values: CDR1 SGHTA, CDR2 FQGTGA. CDR3 length equals 14 residues. Losses at the gene ends were 5 bases for V and 8 bases for J; bases not matched to a gene: 8. CDR3 coding DNA: TGTGCCAGCAGCCAGCAAGAGACAGGGGATGAGCAGTTCTTC. It yields the protein CASSQQETGDEQFF.